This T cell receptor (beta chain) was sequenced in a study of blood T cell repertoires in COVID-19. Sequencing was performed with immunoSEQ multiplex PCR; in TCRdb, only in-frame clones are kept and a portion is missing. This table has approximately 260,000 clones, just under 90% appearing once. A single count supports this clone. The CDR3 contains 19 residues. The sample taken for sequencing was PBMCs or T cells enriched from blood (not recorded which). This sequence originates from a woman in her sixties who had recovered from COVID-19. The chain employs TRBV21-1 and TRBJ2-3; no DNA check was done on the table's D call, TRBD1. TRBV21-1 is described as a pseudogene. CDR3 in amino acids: CASKGEEGKGKGNTDTQYF. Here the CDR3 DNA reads TGTGCCAGCAAGGGGGAAGAAGGAAAGGGGAAAGGGAACACAGATACGCAGTATTTT.